This TCR beta chain derives from a study of long-term antiretroviral therapy in people with HIV. Study-level findings and limits: Post-ART samples showed increased diversity that remained below transplant donor control levels. Clones that had undergone expansion before ART prevailed in the repertoire throughout all time points.

About this clone: Its antigen is currently unknown.

V gave up 3 bases and J gave up 3 bases; unmatched junction bases: 9. Germline CDR1 SGDLS, CDR2 YYNGEE. The CDR3 is made up of 15 amino acids. An immunoSEQ assay, version v3.0, was performed at survey level. The repertoire was sequenced with immunoSEQ multiplex PCR; TCRdb's copy has only in-frame clones and lacks some. The sample lists 20,000 or so clones, 81% occurring once. V and J are TRBV9 and TRBJ2-7; 7 bases match TRBD1. The receptor's source is a man aged 30 to 45 with HIV. This material consisted of unsorted PBMCs, taken 4.4 years after starting antiretroviral therapy. CDR3 region: CASSETGTDIYEQYF. In nucleotides, the CDR3 is TGTGCCAGCAGCGAAACCGGGACAGACATCTACGAGCAGTACTTC. The variable domain in full, with the rest retrieved from reference TRBV9 and TRBJ2-7, is DSGVTQTPKHLITATGQRVTLRCSPRSGDLSVYWYQQSLDQGLQFLIQYYNGEERAKGNILERFSAQQFPDLHSELNLSSLELGDSALYFCASSETGTDIYEQYFGPGTRLTVT.